The rows below give T cell receptor beta chains drawn from one sample of a study of cytomegalovirus exposure and HLA in healthy donors. The method was immunoSEQ multiplex PCR; TCRdb's version includes in-frame clones alone and lacks a portion of them. Among about 140,000 clones, 86% were seen once, and the ten largest hold nearly 3%. Sequenced input: PBMCs. The receptors shown here come from a man aged 18 to 30 in good health and CMV-seronegative. CDR3s include the opening cysteine and the closing phenylalanine or tryptophan. The order of the fields is D gene, V gene, J gene, clone size, CDR3 DNA, CDR3 protein. The D gene is left open where the match is weak. Clone size is not always given. Where it is, it says once, few, many or a class for expanded clones.

D: TRBD1
V: TRBV13
J: TRBJ1-4
size: -
DNA: TGTGCCAGCAGCCTACAGGGGAGCGAGGAAAAACTGTTTTTT
CDR3: CASSLQGSEEKLFF

D: -
V: TRBV30
J: TRBJ1-1
size: once
DNA: TGTGCCTTTTCGTTAGGGGACACTGAAGCTTTCTTT
CDR3: CAFSLGDTEAFF

D: TRBD2
V: TRBV6-5
J: TRBJ2-1
size: -
DNA: TGTGCCAGCAGTTACGTGACTAGCGGGAGGGGAAATGAGCAGTTCTTC
CDR3: CASSYVTSGRGNEQFF

D: -
V: TRBV4-1
J: TRBJ1-3
size: -
DNA: TGCGCCAGCAGCCCGGGGGTGGGCAGATCTGGAAACACCATATATTTT
CDR3: CASSPGVGRSGNTIYF

D: TRBD2
V: TRBV19
J: TRBJ2-7
size: -
DNA: TGTGCCAGTAGTATTGGTCTAGCGGGAGTCTACGAGCAGTACTTC
CDR3: CASSIGLAGVYEQYF

D: -
V: TRBV30
J: TRBJ1-1
size: -
DNA: TGTGCCGGGAGGGGCAGGGCCAACACTGAAGCTTTCTTT
CDR3: CAGRGRANTEAFF

D: -
V: TRBV4-3
J: TRBJ2-7
size: -
DNA: TGCGCCAGCAGCCAAGATCACAAGGCGACGGGAACCCTCTACGAGCAGTACTTC
CDR3: CASSQDHKATGTLYEQYF

D: TRBD1
V: TRBV9
J: TRBJ2-3
size: -
DNA: TGTGCCAGCAGCGTAGACAGGGGGTCAGATACGCAGTATTTT
CDR3: CASSVDRGSDTQYF

D: TRBD2
V: TRBV29-1
J: TRBJ2-7
size: many
DNA: TGCAGCGTTGAGTCGCTAGCGGGGGACTACGAGCAGTACTTC
CDR3: CSVESLAGDYEQYF

D: -
V: TRBV28
J: TRBJ2-7
size: once
DNA: TGTGCCAGCAGTTTATTTGGCGGGGACCGAGCCGAGCAGTACTTC
CDR3: CASSLFGGDRAEQYF

D: TRBD1
V: TRBV2
J: TRBJ2-2
size: -
DNA: TGTGCCAGCACCGACAGGGCCGCGAACACCGGGGAGCTGTTTTTT
CDR3: CASTDRAANTGELFF

D: TRBD1
V: TRBV27
J: TRBJ2-7
size: many
DNA: TGTGCCAGCAGTTGGGGACAGGGGAACGTGCAGCAGTACTTC
CDR3: CASSWGQGNVQQYF

D: TRBD1
V: TRBV5-1
J: TRBJ2-7
size: -
DNA: TGCGCCAGCAGTCGGGACAGGGTCGATTCCCACGAGCAGTACTTC
CDR3: CASSRDRVDSHEQYF